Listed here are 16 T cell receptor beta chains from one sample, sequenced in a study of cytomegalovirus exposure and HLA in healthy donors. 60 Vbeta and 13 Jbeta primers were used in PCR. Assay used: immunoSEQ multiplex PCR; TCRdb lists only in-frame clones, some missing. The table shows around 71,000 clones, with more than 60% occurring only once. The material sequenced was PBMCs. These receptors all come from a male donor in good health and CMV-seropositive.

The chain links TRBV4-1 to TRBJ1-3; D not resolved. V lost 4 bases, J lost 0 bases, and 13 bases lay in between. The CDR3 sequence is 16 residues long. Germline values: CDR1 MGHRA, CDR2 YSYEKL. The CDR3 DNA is TGCGCCAGCAGCCTCCGGACTCTAAACTCTGGAAACACCATATATTTT. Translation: CASSLRTLNSGNTIYF.

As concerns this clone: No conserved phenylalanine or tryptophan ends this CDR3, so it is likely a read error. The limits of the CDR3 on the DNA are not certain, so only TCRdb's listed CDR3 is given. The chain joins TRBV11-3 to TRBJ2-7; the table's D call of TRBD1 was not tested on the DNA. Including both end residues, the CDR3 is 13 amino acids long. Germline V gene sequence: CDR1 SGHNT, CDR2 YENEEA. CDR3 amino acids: CASSRRNRQGESL.

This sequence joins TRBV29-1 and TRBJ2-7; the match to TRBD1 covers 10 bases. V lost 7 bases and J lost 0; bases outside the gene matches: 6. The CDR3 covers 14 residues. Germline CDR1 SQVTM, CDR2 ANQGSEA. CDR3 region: CSALTGGPSYEQYF. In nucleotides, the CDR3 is TGCAGCGCCCTGACAGGGGGCCCCTCCTACGAGCAGTACTTC.

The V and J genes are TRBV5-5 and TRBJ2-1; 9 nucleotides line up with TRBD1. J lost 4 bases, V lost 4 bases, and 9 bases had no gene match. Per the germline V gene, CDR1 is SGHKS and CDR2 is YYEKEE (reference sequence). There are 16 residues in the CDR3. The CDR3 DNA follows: TGTGCCAGCAGCCGACAGGGGACAGGGACGTACAATGAGCAGTTCTTC. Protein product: CASSRQGTGTYNEQFF. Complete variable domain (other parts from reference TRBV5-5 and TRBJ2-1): DAGVTQSPTHLIKTRGQQVTLRCSPISGHKSVSWYQQVLGQGPQFIFQYYEKEERGRGNFPDRFSARQFPNYSSELNVNALLLGDSALYLCASSRQGTGTYNEQFFGPGTRLTVL.

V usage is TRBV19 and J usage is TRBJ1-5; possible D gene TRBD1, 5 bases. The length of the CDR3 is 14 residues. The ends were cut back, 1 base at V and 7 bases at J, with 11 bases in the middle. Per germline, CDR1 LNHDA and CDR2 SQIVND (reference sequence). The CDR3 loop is CASSIAGFSQPQHF. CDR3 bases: TGTGCCAGTAGTATAGCAGGGTTCAGCCAGCCCCAGCATTTT.

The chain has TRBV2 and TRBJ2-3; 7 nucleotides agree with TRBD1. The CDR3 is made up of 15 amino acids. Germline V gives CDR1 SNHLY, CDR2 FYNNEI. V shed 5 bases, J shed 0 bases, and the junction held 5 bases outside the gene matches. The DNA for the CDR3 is TGTGCCAGCAGTCCCGGGACAGCTAGCACAGATACGCAGTATTTT. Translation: CASSPGTASTDTQYF.

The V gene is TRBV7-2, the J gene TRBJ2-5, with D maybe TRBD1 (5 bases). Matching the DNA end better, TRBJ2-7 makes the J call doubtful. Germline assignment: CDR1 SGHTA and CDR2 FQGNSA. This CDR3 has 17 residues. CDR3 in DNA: TGTGCCAGCAGCTCCAGGCCGCAGGGATTCGGGTCCTACGAGCAGTACTTC. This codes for CASSSRPQGFGSYEQYF.

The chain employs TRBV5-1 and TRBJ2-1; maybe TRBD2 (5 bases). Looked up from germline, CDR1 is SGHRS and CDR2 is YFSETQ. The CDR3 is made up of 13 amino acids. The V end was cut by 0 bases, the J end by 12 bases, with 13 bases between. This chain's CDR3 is CASSLDYSRGQFF. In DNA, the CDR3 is TGCGCCAGCAGCTTGGACTATTCCCGGGGGCAGTTCTTC. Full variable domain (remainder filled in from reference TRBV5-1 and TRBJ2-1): KAGVTQTPRYLIKTRGQQVTLSCSPISGHRSVSWYQQTPGQGLQFLFEYFSETQRNKGNFPGRFSGRQFSNSRSEMNVSTLELGDSALYLCASSLDYSRGQFFGPGTRLTVL.

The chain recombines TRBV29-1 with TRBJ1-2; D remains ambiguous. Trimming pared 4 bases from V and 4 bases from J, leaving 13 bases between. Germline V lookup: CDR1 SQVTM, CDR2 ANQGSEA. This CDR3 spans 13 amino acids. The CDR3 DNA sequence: TGCAGCGTTGGGCAGGCCTTTGGCTATGGCTACACCTTC. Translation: CSVGQAFGYGYTF. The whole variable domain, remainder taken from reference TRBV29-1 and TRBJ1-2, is SAVISQKPSRDICQRGTSLTIQCQVDSQVTMMFWYRQQPGQSLTLIATANQGSEATYESGFVIDKFPISRPNLTFSTLTVSNMSPEDSSIYLCSVGQAFGYGYTFGSGTRLTVV.

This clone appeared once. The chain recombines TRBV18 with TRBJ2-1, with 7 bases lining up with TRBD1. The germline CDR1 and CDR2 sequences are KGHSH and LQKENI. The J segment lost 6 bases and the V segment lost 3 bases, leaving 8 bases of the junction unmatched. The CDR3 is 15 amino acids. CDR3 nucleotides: TGTGCCAGCTCACCGCCGGGACAGAGAGGCAATGAGCAGTTCTTC. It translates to CASSPPGQRGNEQFF.

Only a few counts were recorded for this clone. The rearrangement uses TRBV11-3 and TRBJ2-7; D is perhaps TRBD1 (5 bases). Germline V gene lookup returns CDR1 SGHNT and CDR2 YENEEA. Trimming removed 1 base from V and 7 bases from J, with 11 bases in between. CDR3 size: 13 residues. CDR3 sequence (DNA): TGTGCCAGCAGCTTAGGGCAGGGTAGGGAGCAGTACTTC. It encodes CASSLGQGREQYF.

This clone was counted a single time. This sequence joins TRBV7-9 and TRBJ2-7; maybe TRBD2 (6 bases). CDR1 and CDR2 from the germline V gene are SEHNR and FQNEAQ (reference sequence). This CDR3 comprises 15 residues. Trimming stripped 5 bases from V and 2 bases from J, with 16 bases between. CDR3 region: CASSPVRTTPYEQYF. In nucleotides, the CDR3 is TGTGCCAGCAGCCCCGTCCGGACTACCCCCTACGAGCAGTACTTC.

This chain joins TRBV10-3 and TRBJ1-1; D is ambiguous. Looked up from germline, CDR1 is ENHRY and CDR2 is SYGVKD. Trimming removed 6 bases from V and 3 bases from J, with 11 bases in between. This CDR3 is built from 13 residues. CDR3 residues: CAISSESYTEAFF. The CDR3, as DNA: TGTGCCATCAGCTCCGAGAGTTACACTGAAGCTTTCTTT.

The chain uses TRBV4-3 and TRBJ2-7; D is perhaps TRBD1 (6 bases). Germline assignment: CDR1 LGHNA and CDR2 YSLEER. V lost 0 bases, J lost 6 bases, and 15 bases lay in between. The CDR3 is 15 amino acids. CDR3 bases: TGCGCCAGCAGCCAAGAGGACCGGCAGGGGCGCGAGCAGTACTTC. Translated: CASSQEDRQGREQYF.

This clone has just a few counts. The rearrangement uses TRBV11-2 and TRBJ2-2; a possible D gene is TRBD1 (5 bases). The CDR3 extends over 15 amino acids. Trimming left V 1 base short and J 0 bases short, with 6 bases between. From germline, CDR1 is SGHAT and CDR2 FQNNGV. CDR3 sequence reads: CASSLVRANTGELFF. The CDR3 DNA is TGTGCCAGCAGCTTAGTCAGGGCGAACACCGGGGAGCTGTTTTTT.

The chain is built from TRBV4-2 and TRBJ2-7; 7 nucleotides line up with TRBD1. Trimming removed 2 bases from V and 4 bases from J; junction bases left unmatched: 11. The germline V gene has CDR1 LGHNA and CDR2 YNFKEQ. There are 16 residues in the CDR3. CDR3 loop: CASSQLGGGAVYEQYF. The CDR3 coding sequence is TGTGCCAGCAGCCAACTAGGGGGCGGAGCAGTTTACGAGCAGTACTTC.